This T cell receptor beta chain came from a study of cytomegalovirus exposure and HLA in healthy donors. On the study more broadly: There were some 380 genotyped donors. Of these, 75% to 90% fell in the genetic ancestry cluster associated with self-reported Caucasian donors. Study-wide results and caveats: Researchers reported in a later analysis that a missense DCLRE1C variant was tied to TCR beta V- and J-gene trimming. A previous analysis found most TCR beta V segments productive roughly 90% or roughly 30% of the time.

The PCR contained 60 Vbeta and 13 Jbeta primers. The method was immunoSEQ multiplex PCR; TCRdb's version includes in-frame clones alone and lacks a portion of them. Among fewer than 120,000 clones, under 85% were seen once, and the ten largest hold 6.2%. V gave up 3 bases and J gave up 0 bases; unmatched junction bases: 4. CDR1 and CDR2 from the germline V gene are SGHTA and FQGNSA. The CDR3 covers 16 residues. As for this clone: Its specificity is not known.

The receptor comes from a man aged 25-40 years in good health and CMV-seropositive. Sequencing was done on a sample of PBMCs. The genes are TRBV7-2 and TRBJ2-1, with 8 bases identical to TRBD2. This CDR3 reads CASSFTGTSSYNEQFF. The CDR3 bases are TGTGCCAGCAGCTTTACCGGGACTAGCTCCTACAATGAGCAGTTCTTC.